The 27 T cell receptor beta chains listed next were all sequenced from one sample in a study of blood T cell repertoires in COVID-19. The assay was immunoSEQ multiplex PCR, and TCRdb's table has in-frame clones only and misses some. The profile shows tens of thousands of clones, roughly 91% of them singletons. Sequenced input: peripheral blood. The source is a man in his forties or fifties with active COVID-19.

This clone has just one count. CDR3 sequence (DNA): TGTGCCTGGGACAGGGAACGCAATCAGCCCCAGCATTTT. It codes for CAWDRERNQPQHF. The rearrangement uses TRBV30 and TRBJ1-5, with 7 positions matching TRBD1. There are 13 residues in the CDR3. Germline loops: CDR1 GTSNPN, CDR2 SVGIG (reference sequence). V was clipped by 5 bases and J by 2 bases; unmatched bases: 3.

The J gene is TRBJ2-7, the V gene TRBV7-2, with D possibly being TRBD1 (6 bases). The CDR3 extends over 15 amino acids. The germline CDR1 and CDR2 sequences are SGHTA and FQGNSA. Trimming took 4 bases from V and 0 from J, leaving 13 bases between them. The CDR3 is CASSSRTASSYEQYF. CDR3 DNA sequence: TGTGCCAGCAGCTCCAGGACAGCCAGCTCCTACGAGCAGTACTTC. The whole variable domain, remainder taken from reference TRBV7-2 and TRBJ2-7, is GAGVSQSPSNKVTEKGKDVELRCDPISGHTALYWYRQSLGQGLEFLIYFQGNSAPDKSGLPSDRFSAERTGGSVSTLTIQRTQQEDSAVYLCASSSRTASSYEQYFGPGTRLTVT.

V usage is TRBV11-2 and J usage is TRBJ1-1; weak D call: TRBD1 (5 bases). This CDR3 is 14 amino acids long. V was cut by 1 base and J by 3 bases, with 9 bases left in between. Germline V gene lookup returns CDR1 SGHAT and CDR2 FQNNGV. The DNA of the CDR3 is TGTGCCAGCAGCTTAGTTGCGGGGGACACTGAAGCTTTCTTT. Translation gives CASSLVAGDTEAFF.

V gene TRBV5-1 combines with J gene TRBJ1-4; 9 bases are shared with TRBD1. CDR1 SGHRS and CDR2 YFSETQ come from the germline V gene. The trim removed 7 bases at V and 7 bases at J, leaving 11 bases unmatched. The CDR3 length is 15 residues. The CDR3 coding sequence is TGCGCCAGCCAGCGAACAGGGGGCACACGTGAAAAACTGTTTTTT. This encodes CASQRTGGTREKLFF.

This clone was counted once. The chain couples TRBV28 to TRBJ2-1; 7 nucleotides align to TRBD2. The germline V gene encodes CDR1 MDHEN and CDR2 SYDVKM. The V segment lost 3 bases and the J segment 8 bases; nucleotides outside the gene matches: 10. The CDR3 consists of 15 residues. CDR3 amino acids: CASSLYLAGVHEQFF. The CDR3 coding sequence is TGTGCCAGCAGTTTGTATTTGGCGGGAGTTCATGAGCAGTTCTTC.

The V call is TRBV19, the J call TRBJ2-3; 13 nucleotides agree with TRBD2. V gave up 5 bases and J gave up 3 bases; unmatched junction bases: 8. CDR1 and CDR2 from the germline V gene are LNHDA and SQIVND (reference sequence). This CDR3 is 17 amino acids long. In DNA, the CDR3 is TGTGCCAGTAGTGCTGGACTAGCGGGAGACGTGACAGATACGCAGTATTTT. This sequence encodes CASSAGLAGDVTDTQYF.

The rearrangement uses TRBV13 and TRBJ2-7, with 13 bases fitting TRBD2. The CDR3 is 15 amino acids. The germline CDR1 and CDR2 sequences are PRHDT and FYEKMQ (reference sequence). Trimming cost V 5 bases and J 2 bases; bases outside gene matches: 3. The CDR3 sequence: CASSMGLAGTYEQYF. The CDR3 nucleotides read TGTGCCAGCAGCATGGGACTAGCGGGGACCTACGAGCAGTACTTC. Drawing the rest from reference TRBV13 and TRBJ2-7, the complete variable domain is AAGVIQSPRHLIKEKRETATLKCYPIPRHDTVYWYQQGPGQDPQFLISFYEKMQSDKGSIPDRFSAQQFSDYHSELNMSSLELGDSALYFCASSMGLAGTYEQYFGPGTRLTVT.

The rearrangement uses TRBV6-5 and TRBJ2-2, with D maybe TRBD1 (6 bases). Germline V gene sequence: CDR1 MNHEY, CDR2 SVGAGI. The CDR3 runs 14 residues. With 7 bases removed from V and 2 bases from J, the gap between germline ends came to 11 bases. The CDR3: CASIMDRNTGELFF. CDR3 bases: TGTGCCAGCATTATGGACAGAAACACCGGGGAGCTGTTTTTT.

With regard to this clone: In the same sample, other DNA sequences code for this CDR3. This sequence joins TRBV2 and TRBJ2-7; D ambiguous. Germline CDR1 reads SNHLY; CDR2 reads FYNNEI. V lost 9 bases, J lost 5 bases, and 23 bases lay in between. The CDR3 spans 15 residues. The CDR3 spells CASSPLVASPHEQYF. As DNA, the CDR3 is TGTGCCAGTAGCCCTCTCGTGGCTAGTCCCCACGAGCAGTACTTC.

The genes are TRBV4-2 and TRBJ2-7; 14 bases align to TRBD2. Per germline, CDR1 LGHNA and CDR2 YNFKEQ. The CDR3 is made up of 16 amino acids. The V and J ends lost 1 base and 5 bases, in that order; junction bases with no gene match: 4. CDR3: CASSQGGLAGVNEQYF. The CDR3 DNA is TGTGCCAGCAGCCAAGGGGGACTAGCGGGAGTAAACGAGCAGTACTTC.

J is TRBJ2-1 and V is TRBV5-8; 9 nucleotides align to TRBD2. CDR1 is SGHTS and CDR2 is YDEGEE in the germline V gene. The V segment lost 4 bases and the J segment 7 bases; nucleotides outside the gene matches: 12. The CDR3 length is 16 residues. As DNA, the CDR3 is TGTGCCAGCAGCCGGTGGACTAGCGCCCGGGGGAATGAGCAGTTCTTC. Residues: CASSRWTSARGNEQFF. The entire variable domain, with the rest obtained from reference TRBV5-8 and TRBJ2-1, is as follows: EAGVTQSPTHLIKTRGQQATLRCSPISGHTSVYWYQQALGLGLQFLLWYDEGEERNRGNFPPRFSGRQFPNYSSELNVNALELEDSALYLCASSRWTSARGNEQFFGPGTRLTVL.

The chain employs TRBV7-8 and TRBJ2-1; D is possibly TRBD1 (6 bases). Germline CDR1 and CDR2: SGHVS and FQNEAQ. The CDR3 contains 15 residues. V shed 5 bases and J shed 0 bases, with 11 bases lying between them. CDR3 amino acids: CASSPQGSSYNEQFF. In DNA form, the CDR3 reads TGTGCCAGCAGCCCACAGGGAAGCTCCTACAATGAGCAGTTCTTC.

This clone has just one count. The rearrangement joins TRBV20-1 to TRBJ1-5, with D unclear. This CDR3 has 14 residues. The germline V gene has CDR1 DFQATT and CDR2 SNEGSKA (reference sequence). V shed 3 bases and J shed 7 bases, with 16 bases lying between them. CDR3 in DNA: TGCAGTGCTAGTCGAGGAGGGCCAGCCCAGCCCCAGCATTTT. Translating gives CSASRGGPAQPQHF.

This sequence joins TRBV28 and TRBJ2-5; D not certain. V was trimmed by 5 bases and J by 3 bases, leaving 13 bases between them. The CDR3 covers 14 residues. In germline, CDR1 is MDHEN, CDR2 SYDVKM. Here the CDR3 DNA reads TGTGCCAGCAGTCCGCTGGGTCTAGAAGAGACCCAGTACTTC. Its protein product is CASSPLGLEETQYF.

This clone turned up a few times. The chain recombines TRBV27 with TRBJ1-5; D gene ambiguous. V shed 6 bases and J shed 8 bases, with 17 bases lying between them. The CDR3 length is 14 residues. Germline lookup yields CDR1 MNHEY and CDR2 SMNVEV (reference sequence). DNA of the CDR3: TGTGCCAGCAGGCGGATGACGGGTCTAGAGCCCCAGCATTTT. It is translated as CASRRMTGLEPQHF.

Only a few counts were recorded for this clone. The CDR3 sequence: CASSEAGGAFF. CDR3 nucleotides: TGTGCCAGCAGTGAAGCAGGGGGAGCTTTCTTT. The V gene is TRBV6-1, the J gene TRBJ1-1; perhaps TRBD1 as D (6 bases). The CDR3 is made up of 11 amino acids. The germline gives CDR1 MNHNS, CDR2 SASEGT. V dropped 0 bases and J dropped 10 bases, with 6 bases sitting between them.

This sequence joins TRBV18 and TRBJ2-7; TRBD1 aligns across 7 bases. CDR3 length: 15 residues. Losses at the gene ends were 2 bases for V and 4 bases for J; bases not matched to a gene: 8. The V gene's germline CDR1 is KGHSH and CDR2 LQKENI. In DNA, the CDR3 is TGTGCCAGCTCACCAAGGGAAGGACAGGATTACGAGCAGTACTTC. Translating gives CASSPREGQDYEQYF.

V usage is TRBV19 and J usage is TRBJ2-7, with D possibly being TRBD2 (6 bases). Trimming left V 6 bases short and J 6 bases short, with 18 bases between. The CDR3 runs to 14 residues. CDR1 and CDR2 from the germline V gene are LNHDA and SQIVND (reference sequence). As DNA, the CDR3 is TGTGCCAGTAGCCCACAGGCCGGGGAGGCCGAGCAGTACTTC. It specifies CASSPQAGEAEQYF.

V and J are TRBV29-1 and TRBJ2-3; D might be TRBD2 (6 bases). CDR3 length: 15 amino acids. Per the germline V gene, CDR1 is SQVTM and CDR2 is ANQGSEA. Trimming left V 8 bases short and J 1 base short, with 19 bases between. CDR3 sequence reads: CSSGESPRGTDTQYF. In nucleotides, the CDR3 is TGCAGCTCGGGGGAGTCCCCGCGGGGCACAGATACGCAGTATTTT.

This clone was found once. The rearrangement joins TRBV24-1 to TRBJ2-2, with 9 bases matching TRBD2. With 3 bases clipped from V and 6 bases from J, the junction kept 10 bases outside the gene matches. The CDR3 is made up of 17 amino acids. CDR1 is KGHDR and CDR2 is SFDVKD in the germline V gene. Written as DNA, the CDR3 is TGTGCCACCAGTGATGCTAGCGGGGAAATTGGGGCCGGGGAGCTGTTTTTT. This translates into CATSDASGEIGAGELFF.

The chain links TRBV5-4 to TRBJ1-1; D unclear. The CDR3 totals 15 residues. CDR1 and CDR2 (germline): SGHNT, YYREEE (reference sequence). Trimming removed 4 bases from V and 1 base from J, with 14 bases in between. The CDR3 region is CASSPWRAGNTEAFF. In DNA, the CDR3 is TGTGCCAGCAGCCCCTGGAGGGCAGGGAACACTGAAGCTTTCTTT.

The chain combines TRBV7-3 with TRBJ2-5; 7 nucleotides agree with TRBD2. Germline loops: CDR1 SGHTA, CDR2 FQGTGA. The CDR3 is made up of 16 amino acids. Losses at the gene ends were 5 bases for V and 1 base for J; bases not matched to a gene: 10. Written as DNA, the CDR3 is TGTGCCAGCAGCCCATGGGTGGGAGGGTCCCAAGAGACCCAGTACTTC. Protein product: CASSPWVGGSQETQYF. Full variable domain (rest looked up from reference TRBV7-3 and TRBJ2-5): GAGVSQTPSNKVTEKGKYVELRCDPISGHTALYWYRQSLGQGPEFLIYFQGTGAADDSGLPNDRFFAVRPEGSVSTLKIQRTERGDSAVYLCASSPWVGGSQETQYFGPGTRLLVL.

The chain carries TRBV18 and TRBJ2-2; no clear D. V was shortened by 2 bases and J by 5 bases, with 12 bases between the two germline ends. Germline CDR1 KGHSH, CDR2 LQKENI. The CDR3 is 15 amino acids. DNA for the CDR3: TGTGCCAGCTCACCAGGGCTGCCGACGACCGGGGAGCTGTTTTTT. Translation: CASSPGLPTTGELFF.

This rearrangement joins TRBV6-1 to TRBJ2-7; TRBD1 aligns across 9 bases. Germline CDR1 is MNHNS and CDR2 is SASEGT. The length of the CDR3 is 14 residues. With 3 bases clipped from V and 5 bases from J, the junction kept 5 bases outside the gene matches. The CDR3 nucleotides read TGTGCCAGCAGTGAGAACAGGGGGCACAACGAGCAGTACTTC. This translates into CASSENRGHNEQYF.

V usage is TRBV6-1 and J usage is TRBJ2-5, with 7 bases identical to TRBD1. The CDR3 consists of 15 residues. Trimming cost V 4 bases and J 1 base; bases outside gene matches: 6. Germline lookup yields CDR1 MNHNS and CDR2 SASEGT. The chain's CDR3 is CASSGAGTVQETQYF. The CDR3 nucleotides read TGTGCCAGCAGTGGAGCCGGGACAGTCCAAGAGACCCAGTACTTC.

The gene calls are TRBV9 and TRBJ1-2; D perhaps matches TRBD1 (5 bases). V shed 3 bases and J shed 5 bases, with 11 bases lying between them. The CDR3 spans 13 residues. Germline values: CDR1 SGDLS, CDR2 YYNGEE. The CDR3 is CASSGRGLYGYTF. CDR3 DNA sequence: TGTGCCAGCAGCGGACGGGGACTTTATGGCTACACCTTC.

The chain links TRBV6-5 to TRBJ1-4; D is perhaps TRBD1 (6 bases). The CDR3 covers 15 residues. Trimming pared 6 bases from V and 5 bases from J, leaving 16 bases between. CDR1 and CDR2 (germline): MNHEY, SVGAGI. Here the CDR3 reads CASSRTGLTNEKLFF. As DNA, the CDR3 is TGTGCCAGCAGCCGCACAGGGTTGACAAATGAAAAACTGTTTTTT.